A selection of T cell receptor beta chains follows, all from one sample in a study of T cells expressing NK-cell markers. Reprocessing the 5' RACE reads, TCRdb reports a single entry for every CDR3 protein and omits DNA. The sample yields about 550,000 distinct CDR3 sequences, of which the top ten take up less than 4.5%. The sequencing input was blood T cells: a sorted CD56 or NKG2C T cell subset, CD4+ or CD8+ T cells, or bulk PBMC T cells (not recorded which). The receptors derive from a man aged 18 to 35 in good health. The CDR3 runs from the conserved cysteine through the conserved F or W. Fields, in order: V gene, J gene, CDR3 protein.

V: TRBV5-5; J: TRBJ2-1; CDR3: CASSIRYEQFF
V: TRBV15; J: TRBJ2-2; CDR3: CATSPRRTGELFF
V: TRBV27; J: TRBJ2-5; CDR3: CASSGARGTQETQYF
V: TRBV5-1; J: TRBJ1-4; CDR3: CASSLTGKNEKLFF
V: TRBV11-2; J: TRBJ2-3; CDR3: CASSFHLAGDLPDTQYF
V: TRBV12-3/TRBV12-4; J: TRBJ2-3; CDR3: CASSPGAGRLYF
V: TRBV27; J: TRBJ2-5; CDR3: CASSFISSGKETQYF
V: TRBV12-3/TRBV12-4; J: TRBJ2-1; CDR3: CASSFSLYNEQFF
V: TRBV12-3/TRBV12-4; J: TRBJ2-1; CDR3: CASSLAGGRANEQFF
V: TRBV29-1; J: TRBJ2-3; CDR3: CSVGETGTDTQYF
V: TRBV10-3; J: TRBJ1-5; CDR3: CATSGRDQPQHF
V: TRBV6-2/TRBV6-3; J: TRBJ2-7; CDR3: CASSPGSRSSYEQYF
V: TRBV6-5; J: TRBJ1-3; CDR3: CASSYITGTGNTIYF
V: TRBV5-1; J: TRBJ1-6; CDR3: CASSLVGAALAPLHF
V: TRBV30; J: TRBJ2-3; CDR3: CAWTISLGGATDTQYF
V: TRBV6-1; J: TRBJ2-2; CDR3: CASISGSTGELFF
V: TRBV5-1; J: TRBJ2-1; CDR3: CASSPRDTVWSSYNEQFF
V: TRBV20-1; J: TRBJ1-5; CDR3: CSARVFNQPQHF
V: TRBV18; J: TRBJ1-1; CDR3: CASSPAQGAFAEAFF
V: TRBV7-2; J: TRBJ2-1; CDR3: CASSPQGNQFF
V: TRBV15; J: TRBJ2-7; CDR3: CATSRVGLASSYEQYF
V: TRBV7-2; J: TRBJ2-7; CDR3: CASSRSGTGLYEQYF
V: TRBV20-1; J: TRBJ2-4; CDR3: CSAGGGIAKNIQYF
V: TRBV5-1; J: TRBJ2-2; CDR3: CASSPGAGGRGTGELFF
V: TRBV29-1; J: TRBJ1-4; CDR3: CSVVGVLPNEKLFF
V: TRBV6-2/TRBV6-3; J: TRBJ2-5; CDR3: CASSYSPGSGETQYF
V: TRBV5-1; J: TRBJ2-5; CDR3: CASRPPGGREETQYF
V: TRBV18; J: TRBJ2-7; CDR3: CASSPLSGRGSYEQYF
V: TRBV12-3/TRBV12-4; J: TRBJ1-2; CDR3: CASSRQGGTNYGYTF
V: TRBV4-3; J: TRBJ2-2; CDR3: CASSPHGGANTGELFF
V: TRBV5-1; J: TRBJ2-7; CDR3: CASSLLAGDGGEQYF
V: TRBV6-1; J: TRBJ2-1; CDR3: CASGEKRTSGSWNEQFF
V: TRBV29-1; J: TRBJ2-7; CDR3: CSVEVRTYEQYF
V: TRBV20-1; J: TRBJ2-7; CDR3: CSARYGFTYEQYF
V: TRBV10-3; J: TRBJ2-5; CDR3: CAGGSGSHSQETQYF
V: TRBV12-3/TRBV12-4; J: TRBJ1-5; CDR3: CASSRTDIYQPQHF
V: TRBV6-1; J: TRBJ2-3; CDR3: CASSRDFGDTQYF
V: TRBV29-1; J: TRBJ2-1; CDR3: CSVDDRETYNEQFF
V: TRBV4-3; J: TRBJ1-5; CDR3: CASSQWWDRAIYSNQPQHF
V: TRBV5-1; J: TRBJ1-6; CDR3: CASSGGVQNSPLHF
V: TRBV5-1; J: TRBJ2-5; CDR3: CASSSTGGMETQYF
V: TRBV10-3; J: TRBJ2-1; CDR3: CAISGPIDVPSYNEQFF
V: TRBV12-3/TRBV12-4; J: TRBJ2-5; CDR3: CASTEGETQYF
V: TRBV20-1; J: TRBJ2-5; CDR3: CSATIQGIQETQYF
V: TRBV10-2; J: TRBJ2-6; CDR3: CASRWQGAGGANVLTF
V: TRBV12-5; J: TRBJ2-3; CDR3: CASGLVDRPPGDTQYF
V: TRBV29-1; J: TRBJ2-3; CDR3: CSVGDGYTDTQYF
V: TRBV7-2; J: TRBJ1-4; CDR3: CASSQQGQTEKLFF
V: TRBV5-1; J: TRBJ2-7; CDR3: CASSSAASSGLYEQYF
V: TRBV6-1; J: TRBJ1-1; CDR3: CASSVPGGYDNTEAFF
V: TRBV11-2; J: TRBJ2-1; CDR3: CASSLVVAGDLNEQFF
V: TRBV7-9; J: TRBJ2-1; CDR3: CASSSPGLAGWEQFF